This TCR beta chain was profiled in a study of memory CD4+ T cells and cytomegalovirus serostatus. Study findings and constraints: 67 of 164 known CMV-associated TCRbeta sequences appeared in CD4+ memory.

Concerning this clone itself: Its cognate antigen is unknown.

The sort gate was single viable CD3+CD4+CD8-CD45RO+ cells for memory CD4+ T cells. Germline V gives CDR1 MNHEY, CDR2 SVGAGI. The V gene end was trimmed by 5 bases and the J gene end by 4 bases; junction bases not matched to a gene: 5. This CDR3 region has 14 residues. TCRdb keeps only in-frame clones here, not all; method: immunoSEQ multiplex PCR. Found here are about 59,000 clones, around 82% of them singletons; the top ten hold 0.53%. The receptor was isolated from an adult in good health and CMV-seronegative. Some clones in this sample may be carry-over from other donors' samples. Specimen: memory CD4+ T cells from blood. This chain links TRBV6-5 with TRBJ2-5; 9 positions match TRBD2. CDR3 DNA sequence: TGTGCCAGCAGTACACGAGCGGGAGGAGAGACCCAGTACTTC. It translates to CASSTRAGGETQYF.